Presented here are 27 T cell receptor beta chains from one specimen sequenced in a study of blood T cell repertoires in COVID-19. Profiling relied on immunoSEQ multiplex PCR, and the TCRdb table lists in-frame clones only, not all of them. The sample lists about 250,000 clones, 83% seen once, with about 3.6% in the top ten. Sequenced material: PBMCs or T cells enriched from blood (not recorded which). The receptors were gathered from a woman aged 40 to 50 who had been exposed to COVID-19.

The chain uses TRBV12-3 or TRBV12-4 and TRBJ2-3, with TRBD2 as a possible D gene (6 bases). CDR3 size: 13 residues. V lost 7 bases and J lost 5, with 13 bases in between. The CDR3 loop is CASTDWGEDTQYF. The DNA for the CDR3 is TGTGCCAGCACCGATTGGGGGGAAGATACGCAGTATTTT.

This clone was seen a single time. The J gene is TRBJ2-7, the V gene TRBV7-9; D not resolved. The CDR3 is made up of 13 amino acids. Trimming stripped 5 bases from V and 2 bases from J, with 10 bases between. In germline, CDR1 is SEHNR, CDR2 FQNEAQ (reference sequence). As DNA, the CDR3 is TGTGCCAGCAGCCCAGATCTCCCCTACGAGCAGTACTTC. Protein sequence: CASSPDLPYEQYF.

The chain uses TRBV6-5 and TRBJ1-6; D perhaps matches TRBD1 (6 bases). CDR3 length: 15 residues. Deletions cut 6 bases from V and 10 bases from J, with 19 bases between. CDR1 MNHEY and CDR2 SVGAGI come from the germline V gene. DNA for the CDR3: TGTGCCAGCAGCCGAAAACAGGGTCTGGGGTCACCCCTCCACTTT. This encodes CASSRKQGLGSPLHF.

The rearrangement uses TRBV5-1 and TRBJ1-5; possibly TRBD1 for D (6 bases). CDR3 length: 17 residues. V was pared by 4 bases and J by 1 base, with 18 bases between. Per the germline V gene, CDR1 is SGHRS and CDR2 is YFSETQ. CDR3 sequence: CASSAGGGGQSNQPQHF. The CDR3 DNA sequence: TGCGCCAGCAGCGCAGGAGGCGGGGGGCAGAGCAATCAGCCCCAGCATTTT.

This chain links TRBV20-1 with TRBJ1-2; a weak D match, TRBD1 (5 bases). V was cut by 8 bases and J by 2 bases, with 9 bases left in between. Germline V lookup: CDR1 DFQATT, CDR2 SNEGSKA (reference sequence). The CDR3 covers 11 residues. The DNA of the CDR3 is TGCAGTACCGGGGGGAACTATGGCTACACCTTC. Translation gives CSTGGNYGYTF.

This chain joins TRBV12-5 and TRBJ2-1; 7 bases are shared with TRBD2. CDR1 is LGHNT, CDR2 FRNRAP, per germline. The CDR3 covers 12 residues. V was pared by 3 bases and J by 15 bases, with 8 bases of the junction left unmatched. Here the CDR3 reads CASGFSGLVRFF. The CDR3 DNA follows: TGTGCTAGTGGTTTTAGCGGACTAGTGCGGTTCTTC. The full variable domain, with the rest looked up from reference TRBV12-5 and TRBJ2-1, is DARVTQTPRHKVTEMGQEVTMRCQPILGHNTVFWYRQTMMQGLELLAYFRNRAPLDDSGMPKDRFSAEMPDATLATLKIQPSEPRDSAVYFCASGFSGLVRFFGPGTRLTVL.

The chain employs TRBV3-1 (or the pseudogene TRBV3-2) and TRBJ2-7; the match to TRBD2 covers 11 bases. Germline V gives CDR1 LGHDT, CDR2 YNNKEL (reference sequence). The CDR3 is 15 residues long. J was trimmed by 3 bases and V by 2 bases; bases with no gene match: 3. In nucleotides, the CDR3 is TGTGCCAGCAGCCAACGACTAGCGGGAAACTACGAGCAGTACTTC. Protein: CASSQRLAGNYEQYF.

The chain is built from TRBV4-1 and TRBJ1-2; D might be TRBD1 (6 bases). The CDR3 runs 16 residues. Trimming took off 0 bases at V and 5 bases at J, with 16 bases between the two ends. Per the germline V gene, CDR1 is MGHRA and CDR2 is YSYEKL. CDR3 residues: CASSQEGTRGEYGYTF. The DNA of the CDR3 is TGCGCCAGCAGCCAAGAAGGAACCAGGGGCGAGTATGGCTACACCTTC.

The CDR3, as DNA: TGTGCCAGCAGTTCACATTACGGACAGCCTGATACTTTCTTT. Its translation: CASSSHYGQPDTFF. V gene TRBV6-2 or TRBV6-3 combines with J gene TRBJ1-1; possible D gene TRBD1, 6 bases. Trimming removed 4 bases from V and 12 bases from J, with 21 bases in between. Germline CDR1 and CDR2: MNHEY and SVGEGT. The CDR3 runs 14 residues.

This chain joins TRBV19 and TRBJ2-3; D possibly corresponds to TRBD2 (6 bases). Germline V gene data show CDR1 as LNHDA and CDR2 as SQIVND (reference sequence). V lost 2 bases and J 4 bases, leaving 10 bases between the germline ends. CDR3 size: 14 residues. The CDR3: CASSISGVPDTQYF. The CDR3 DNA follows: TGTGCCAGTAGTATATCGGGGGTCCCAGATACGCAGTATTTT.

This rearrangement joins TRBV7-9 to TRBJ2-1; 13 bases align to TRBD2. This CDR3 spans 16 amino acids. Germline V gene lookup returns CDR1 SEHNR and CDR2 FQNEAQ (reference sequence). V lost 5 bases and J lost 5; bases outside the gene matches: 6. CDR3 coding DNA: TGTGCCAGCAGCCGCGGACTAGCGGGGGCCGACAATGAGCAGTTCTTC. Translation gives CASSRGLAGADNEQFF.

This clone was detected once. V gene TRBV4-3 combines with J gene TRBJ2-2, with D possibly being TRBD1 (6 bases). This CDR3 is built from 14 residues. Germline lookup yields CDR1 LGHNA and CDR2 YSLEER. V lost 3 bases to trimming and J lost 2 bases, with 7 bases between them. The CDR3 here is CASSQGANTGELFF. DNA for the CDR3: TGCGCCAGCAGCCAGGGGGCAAACACCGGGGAGCTGTTTTTT.

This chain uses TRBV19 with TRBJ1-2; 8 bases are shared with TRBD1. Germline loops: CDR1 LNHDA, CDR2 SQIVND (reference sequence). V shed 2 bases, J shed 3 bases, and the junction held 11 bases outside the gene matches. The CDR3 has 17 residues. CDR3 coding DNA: TGTGCCAGTAGTATAACCACGACAGGGGCGTCCGACTATGGCTACACCTTC. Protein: CASSITTTGASDYGYTF. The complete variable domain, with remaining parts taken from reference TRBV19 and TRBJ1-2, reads DGGITQSPKYLFRKEGQNVTLSCEQNLNHDAMYWYRQDPGQGLRLIYYSQIVNDFQKGDIAEGYSVSREKKESFPLTVTSAQKNPTAFYLCASSITTTGASDYGYTFGSGTRLTVV.

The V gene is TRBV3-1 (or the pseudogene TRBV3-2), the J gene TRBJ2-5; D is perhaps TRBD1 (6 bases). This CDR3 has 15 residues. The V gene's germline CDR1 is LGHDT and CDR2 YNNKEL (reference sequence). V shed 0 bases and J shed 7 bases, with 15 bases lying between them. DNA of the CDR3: TGTGCCAGCAGCCAAGACAGACTGGGGGCTGGGACCCAGTACTTC. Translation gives CASSQDRLGAGTQYF.

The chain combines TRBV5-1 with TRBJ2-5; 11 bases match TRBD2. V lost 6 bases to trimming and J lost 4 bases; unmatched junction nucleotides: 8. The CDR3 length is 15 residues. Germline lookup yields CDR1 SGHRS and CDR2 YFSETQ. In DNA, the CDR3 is TGCGCCAGCACTTTCACTAGCGGGGGAAGAGAGACCCAGTACTTC. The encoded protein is CASTFTSGGRETQYF.

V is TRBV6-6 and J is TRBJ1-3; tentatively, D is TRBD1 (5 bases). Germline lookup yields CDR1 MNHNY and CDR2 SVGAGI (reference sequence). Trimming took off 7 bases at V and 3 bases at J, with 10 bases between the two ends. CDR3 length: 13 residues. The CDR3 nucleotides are TGTGCCAGCACCCCCGGGGGTGGAAACACCATATATTTT. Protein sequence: CASTPGGGNTIYF.

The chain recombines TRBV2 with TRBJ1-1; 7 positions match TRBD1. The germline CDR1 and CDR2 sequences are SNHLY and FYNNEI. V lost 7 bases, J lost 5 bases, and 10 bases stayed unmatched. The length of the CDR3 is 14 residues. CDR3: CASTIRGAGTEAFF. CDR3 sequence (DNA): TGTGCCAGCACTATCAGGGGGGCGGGTACTGAAGCTTTCTTT.

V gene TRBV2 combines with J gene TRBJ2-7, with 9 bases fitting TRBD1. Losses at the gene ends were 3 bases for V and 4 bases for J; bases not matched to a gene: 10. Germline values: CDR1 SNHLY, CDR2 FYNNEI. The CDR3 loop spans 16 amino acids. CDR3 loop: CASSEVGTGSRYEQYF. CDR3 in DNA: TGTGCCAGCAGTGAGGTCGGGACAGGGAGTAGGTACGAGCAGTACTTC.

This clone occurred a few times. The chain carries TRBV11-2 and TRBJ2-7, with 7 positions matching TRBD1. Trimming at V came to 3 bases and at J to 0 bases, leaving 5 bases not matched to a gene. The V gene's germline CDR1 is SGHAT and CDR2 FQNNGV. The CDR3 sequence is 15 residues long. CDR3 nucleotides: TGTGCCAGCAGCTTTAACCGGGACAGCTCCTACGAGCAGTACTTC. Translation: CASSFNRDSSYEQYF.

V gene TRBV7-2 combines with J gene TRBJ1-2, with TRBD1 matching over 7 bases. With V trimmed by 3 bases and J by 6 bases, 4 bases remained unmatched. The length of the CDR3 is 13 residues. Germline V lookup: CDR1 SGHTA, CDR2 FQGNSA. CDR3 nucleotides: TGTGCCAGCAGCTTTTTCCAGGGGGATGGCTACACCTTC. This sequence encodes CASSFFQGDGYTF.

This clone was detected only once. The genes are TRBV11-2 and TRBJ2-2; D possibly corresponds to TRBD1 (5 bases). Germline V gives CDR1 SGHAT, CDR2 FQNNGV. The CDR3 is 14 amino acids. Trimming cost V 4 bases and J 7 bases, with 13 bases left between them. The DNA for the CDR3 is TGTGCCAGCAGCTCAATCTCAGGGATCGGGGAGCTGTTTTTT. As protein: CASSSISGIGELFF.

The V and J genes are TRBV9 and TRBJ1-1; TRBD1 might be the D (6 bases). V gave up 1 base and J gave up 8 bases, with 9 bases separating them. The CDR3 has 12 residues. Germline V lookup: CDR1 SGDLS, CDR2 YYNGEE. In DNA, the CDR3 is TGTGCCAGCAGCGTAAGTACAGGGGAAGCTTTCTTT. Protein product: CASSVSTGEAFF. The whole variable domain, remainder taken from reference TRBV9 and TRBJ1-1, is DSGVTQTPKHLITATGQRVTLRCSPRSGDLSVYWYQQSLDQGLQFLIQYYNGEERAKGNILERFSAQQFPDLHSELNLSSLELGDSALYFCASSVSTGEAFFGQGTRLTVV.

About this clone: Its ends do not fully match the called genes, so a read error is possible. The chain's CDR3 is CASSIGGGTEAFF. DNA for the CDR3: TGTGCCAGTAGCATAGGGGGGGGCACTGAAGCTTTCTTT. V usage is TRBV19 and J usage is TRBJ1-1; possibly TRBD1 for D (6 bases). This CDR3 has 13 amino acids. Germline-derived CDR1 and CDR2 are LNHDA and SQIVND (reference sequence).

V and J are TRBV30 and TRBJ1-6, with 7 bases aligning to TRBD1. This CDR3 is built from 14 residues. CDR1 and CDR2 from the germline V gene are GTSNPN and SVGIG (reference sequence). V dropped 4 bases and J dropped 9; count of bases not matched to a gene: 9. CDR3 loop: CAWTRLQGGSPLHF. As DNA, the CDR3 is TGTGCCTGGACCCGACTGCAGGGGGGTTCACCCCTCCACTTT.

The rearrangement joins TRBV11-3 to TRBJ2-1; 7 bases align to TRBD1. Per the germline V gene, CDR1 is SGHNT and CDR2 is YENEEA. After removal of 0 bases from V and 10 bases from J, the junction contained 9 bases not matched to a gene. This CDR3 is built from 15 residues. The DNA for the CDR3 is TGTGCCAGCAGCTTAGATTCAGGGGGTGTAACGGAGCAGTTCTTC. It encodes CASSLDSGGVTEQFF.

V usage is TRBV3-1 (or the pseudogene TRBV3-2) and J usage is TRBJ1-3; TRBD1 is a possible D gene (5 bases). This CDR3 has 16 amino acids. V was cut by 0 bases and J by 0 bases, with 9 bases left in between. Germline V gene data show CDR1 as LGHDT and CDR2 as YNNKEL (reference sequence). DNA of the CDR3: TGTGCCAGCAGCCAAGATGGCAGGGACTCTGGAAACACCATATATTTT. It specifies CASSQDGRDSGNTIYF.

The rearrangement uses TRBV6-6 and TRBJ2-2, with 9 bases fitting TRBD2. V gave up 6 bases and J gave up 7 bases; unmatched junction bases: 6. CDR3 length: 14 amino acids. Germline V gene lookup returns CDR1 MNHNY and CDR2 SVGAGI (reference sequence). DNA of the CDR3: TGTGCCAGCAGGGCGGCGGGGGGGCTCGGGGAGCTGTTTTTT. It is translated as CASRAAGGLGELFF.